Presented here are 32 T cell receptor beta chains from one specimen sequenced in a study of blood T cell repertoires in COVID-19 (dated by TCRdb to the early 2020s). The library was generated by the immunoSEQ multiplex PCR assay. The immuneACCESS repertoire file appears here via TCRdb, limited to in-frame rearrangements. These files lack a portion of the clones; in checked studies, under half of the deficit traces to unresolved V genes, and the cause of the others is not known. Counted in this sample were some 220,000 clones; just under 85% of them appeared once. Together, the top ten hold about 1.3% of the sample. The material sequenced was PBMCs or T cells enriched from blood (not recorded which). These receptors were collected from a woman in her thirties or forties with acute COVID-19.

This chain joins TRBV3-1 (or the pseudogene TRBV3-2) and TRBJ2-1; D is ambiguous. The ends were cut back, 3 bases at V and 5 bases at J, with 11 bases in the middle. Per germline, CDR1 LGHDT and CDR2 YNNKEL (reference sequence). This CDR3 has 14 amino acids. The CDR3 is CASSQAAPHNEQFF. In DNA, the CDR3 is TGTGCCAGCAGCCAGGCGGCCCCACACAATGAGCAGTTCTTC.

This clone appeared once. This chain uses TRBV9 with TRBJ2-2; possible D gene TRBD2, 7 bases. The CDR3 is made up of 16 amino acids. CDR1 is SGDLS, CDR2 YYNGEE, per germline. The ends were cut back, 2 bases at V and 4 bases at J, with 15 bases in the middle. The CDR3 reads CASSVEGGLGTGELFF. CDR3 DNA: TGTGCCAGCAGCGTCGAGGGGGGGCTAGGCACCGGGGAGCTGTTTTTT.

The chain combines TRBV7-9 with TRBJ2-1, with a weak D call TRBD1 (6 bases). Germline-derived CDR1 and CDR2 are SEHNR and FQNEAQ (reference sequence). With 5 bases removed from V and 4 bases from J, the gap between germline ends came to 9 bases. The CDR3 covers 13 residues. This chain's CDR3 is CASSPGQYNEQFF. CDR3 coding DNA: TGTGCCAGCAGCCCAGGACAGTACAATGAGCAGTTCTTC.

This chain joins TRBV14 and TRBJ2-1; 12 bases align to TRBD2. V lost 0 bases and J lost 7; bases outside the gene matches: 7. There are 17 residues in the CDR3. The germline V gene has CDR1 SGHDN and CDR2 FVKESK. CDR3 in DNA: TGTGCCAGCAGCCAAGATCGAGGACTAGCGGGACTAAATGAGCAGTTCTTC. Translation gives CASSQDRGLAGLNEQFF.

This clone was counted a few times. This rearrangement joins TRBV5-1 to TRBJ1-1, with D tentatively TRBD1 (6 bases). Germline values: CDR1 SGHRS, CDR2 YFSETQ. V shed 0 bases and J shed 1 base, with 10 bases lying between them. The CDR3 is 15 amino acids. CDR3 protein: CASSLVGQQNTEAFF. CDR3 in DNA: TGCGCCAGCAGCTTGGTCGGACAGCAGAACACTGAAGCTTTCTTT. Filled out from reference TRBV5-1 and TRBJ1-1, the complete variable domain reads KAGVTQTPRYLIKTRGQQVTLSCSPISGHRSVSWYQQTPGQGLQFLFEYFSETQRNKGNFPGRFSGRQFSNSRSEMNVSTLELGDSALYLCASSLVGQQNTEAFFGQGTRLTVV.

This clone has at least ten counts. V is TRBV7-3 and J is TRBJ2-1, with 8 bases lining up with TRBD1. CDR3 length equals 14 residues. Germline CDR1 and CDR2: SGHTA and FQGTGA. Trimming at V came to 5 bases and at J to 7 bases, leaving 7 bases not matched to a gene. Here the CDR3 reads CASSVGTGTNEQFF. CDR3 DNA: TGTGCCAGCAGCGTCGGGACAGGAACGAATGAGCAGTTCTTC.

A single count supports this clone. The chain recombines TRBV28 with TRBJ1-5, with D hard to call. Trimming stripped 1 base from V and 2 bases from J, with 12 bases between. CDR1 is MDHEN, CDR2 SYDVKM, per germline. This CDR3 has 16 residues. The CDR3, as DNA: TGTGCCAGCAGTTTATCACCGGGAGGGCGCAATCAGCCCCAGCATTTT. Encoded protein: CASSLSPGGRNQPQHF.

In its sample, this clone was seen a few times. CDR3 sequence reads: CASSRDISYEQYF. The CDR3 DNA reads TGTGCCAGCAGCCGGGACATCTCCTACGAGCAGTACTTC. V is TRBV6-5 and J is TRBJ2-7, with a weak D call TRBD1 (6 bases). The CDR3 has 13 residues. Trimming pared 6 bases from V and 0 bases from J, leaving 9 bases between. Germline V gene data show CDR1 as MNHEY and CDR2 as SVGAGI.

The chain has TRBV10-2 and TRBJ2-5, with TRBD2 matching 10 bases. V shed 0 bases and J 5 bases; nucleotides not matched to a gene: 6. In germline, CDR1 is WSHSY, CDR2 SAAADI. The CDR3 has 16 residues. In nucleotides, the CDR3 is TGCGCCAGCAGTGAGTCAAGCGGGGGGGCGGTGGAGACCCAGTACTTC. Residues: CASSESSGGAVETQYF.

This chain joins TRBV11-1 and TRBJ2-7; TRBD2 matches 10 bases. The length of the CDR3 is 15 residues. V lost 5 bases and J lost 2; bases outside the gene matches: 6. The germline CDR1 and CDR2 sequences are SGHAT and FQDESV (reference sequence). CDR3 nucleotides: TGTGCCAGCAGCGGGCGGACTAGCGGAACCTACGAGCAGTACTTC. As protein: CASSGRTSGTYEQYF. Complete variable domain (other parts from reference TRBV11-1 and TRBJ2-7): EAEVAQSPRYKITEKSQAVAFWCDPISGHATLYWYRQILGQGPELLVQFQDESVVDDSQLPKDRFSAERLKGVDSTLKIQPAELGDSAMYLCASSGRTSGTYEQYFGPGTRLTVT.

The gene calls are TRBV7-3 and TRBJ2-7, with 7 positions matching TRBD2. CDR3 length: 14 amino acids. Germline CDR1 and CDR2: SGHTA and FQGTGA. Trimming cost V 2 bases and J 1 base; bases outside gene matches: 2. The DNA of the CDR3 is TGTGCCAGCAGCTTAGCTAGCGGATCCTACGAGCAGTACTTC. Its translation: CASSLASGSYEQYF.

The chain is built from TRBV5-6 and TRBJ1-3; maybe TRBD1 (6 bases). The V end lost 2 bases, the J end lost 0 bases, and 9 bases lay between the germline ends. Germline assignment: CDR1 SGHDT and CDR2 YYEEEE. The length of the CDR3 is 15 residues. DNA of the CDR3: TGTGCCAGCAGCTTCACAGGGCGCTCTGGAAACACCATATATTTT. It encodes CASSFTGRSGNTIYF.

The genes are TRBV13 and TRBJ2-7, with TRBD2 matching 15 bases. CDR3 length equals 20 residues. V shed 5 bases, J shed 0 bases, and the junction held 14 bases outside the gene matches. Germline CDR1 is PRHDT and CDR2 is FYEKMQ (reference sequence). The CDR3 loop reads CASSRGLAGGNRLSSYEQYF. The CDR3 region has the DNA TGTGCCAGCAGCAGGGGACTAGCGGGGGGCAACCGTCTCAGCTCCTACGAGCAGTACTTC.

The chain links TRBV2 to TRBJ1-2, with D possibly being TRBD1 (5 bases). The CDR3 spans 15 residues. Trimming shortened V by 1 base and J by 5 bases, and 14 bases separated the two germline ends. CDR1 SNHLY and CDR2 FYNNEI come from the germline V gene. Here the CDR3 reads CASSEEGRATYGYTF. CDR3 nucleotides: TGTGCCAGCAGTGAAGAAGGCAGGGCTACATATGGCTACACCTTC. The variable domain in full, with the rest retrieved from reference TRBV2 and TRBJ1-2, is EPEVTQTPSHQVTQMGQEVILRCVPISNHLYFYWYRQILGQKVEFLVSFYNNEISEKSEIFDDQFSVERPDGSNFTLKIRSTKLEDSAMYFCASSEEGRATYGYTFGSGTRLTVV.

V is TRBV14 and J is TRBJ2-7; 7 bases are shared with TRBD1. This CDR3 is 16 amino acids long. The V and J ends lost 4 bases and 0 bases, in that order; junction bases with no gene match: 9. The germline gives CDR1 SGHDN, CDR2 FVKESK. The CDR3 protein is CASSRYLQGSSYEQYF. As DNA, the CDR3 is TGTGCCAGCAGCCGCTATCTACAGGGGAGCTCCTACGAGCAGTACTTC.

The DNA for the CDR3 is TGTGCCAGCAGTGGGGACAGGACCGAGACCCAGTACTTC. Encoded protein: CASSGDRTETQYF. The chain carries TRBV2 and TRBJ2-5, with 8 bases lining up with TRBD1. V lost 4 bases and J lost 5; bases outside the gene matches: 3. Per germline, CDR1 SNHLY and CDR2 FYNNEI. The CDR3 length is 13 residues.

The chain's CDR3 is CASREFTGLDQPQHF. The DNA of the CDR3 is TGTGCCAGCAGAGAGTTCACAGGGCTGGATCAGCCCCAGCATTTT. V is TRBV6-5 and J is TRBJ1-5, with D perhaps matching TRBD1 (6 bases). The CDR3 has 15 amino acids. Germline V gene data show CDR1 as MNHEY and CDR2 as SVGAGI. Deletions cut 6 bases from V and 5 bases from J, with 17 bases between.

The gene calls are TRBV28 and TRBJ2-1, with 8 nucleotides matching TRBD2. This CDR3 contains 14 residues. Unmatched junction bases numbered 7, after V lost 4 bases and J lost 8 bases. CDR1 and CDR2 from the germline V gene are MDHEN and SYDVKM. CDR3 sequence reads: CASSSPSGGDEQFF. The CDR3 nucleotides are TGTGCCAGCAGTTCCCCATCGGGGGGGGATGAGCAGTTCTTC.

CDR3 coding DNA: TGTGCCAGCAGGCTACAGGGGAGAGAGACCCAGTACTTC. Protein product: CASRLQGRETQYF. The chain is built from TRBV12-3 or TRBV12-4 and TRBJ2-5; TRBD1 aligns across 7 bases. The V segment lost 6 bases and the J segment 4 bases; nucleotides outside the gene matches: 5. The CDR3 covers 13 residues.

The rearrangement joins TRBV28 to TRBJ1-5, with 7 bases matching TRBD1. The CDR3 loop spans 14 amino acids. V shed 7 bases, J shed 7 bases, and the junction held 10 bases outside the gene matches. From germline, CDR1 is MDHEN and CDR2 SYDVKM. The CDR3 nucleotides are TGTGCCAGCACCTTAGGGGGCAGATGGCAGCCCCAGCATTTT. This sequence encodes CASTLGGRWQPQHF.

The V call is TRBV3-1 (or the pseudogene TRBV3-2), the J call TRBJ2-1, with TRBD1 matching over 8 bases. V shed 4 bases, J shed 10 bases, and the junction held 3 bases outside the gene matches. Germline V gene lookup returns CDR1 LGHDT and CDR2 YNNKEL (reference sequence). The CDR3 sequence is 12 residues long. CDR3: CASSRRDREQFF. DNA of the CDR3: TGTGCCAGCAGCCGCCGGGACAGGGAGCAGTTCTTC.

V usage is TRBV30 and J usage is TRBJ1-6; weak D call: TRBD1 (6 bases). This CDR3 has 14 amino acids. The germline V gene has CDR1 GTSNPN and CDR2 SVGIG (reference sequence). V was shortened by 0 bases and J by 10 bases, with 13 bases between the two germline ends. The CDR3 DNA follows: TGTGCCTGGAGTGTAGGGGGGGGCGGCTCACCCCTCCACTTT. It is translated as CAWSVGGGGSPLHF.

The CDR3 nucleotides read TGCGCCAGCAGTGAGGATGCCGGGACAGGGTCGGATACGCAGTATTTT. Its translation: CASSEDAGTGSDTQYF. The chain is built from TRBV10-2 and TRBJ2-3; 9 bases are shared with TRBD1. Germline-derived CDR1 and CDR2 are WSHSY and SAAADI. CDR3 length equals 16 residues. Trimming removed 2 bases from V and 6 bases from J; junction bases left unmatched: 9.

V gene TRBV9 combines with J gene TRBJ2-2, with TRBD2 matching 10 bases. V was pared by 4 bases and J by 4 bases, with 7 bases of the junction left unmatched. Germline CDR1 SGDLS, CDR2 YYNGEE. The CDR3 is 16 amino acids. The CDR3 nucleotides read TGTGCCAGCAGCCCACAAAGCGGGGGGGGCACCGGGGAGCTGTTTTTT. Its protein product is CASSPQSGGGTGELFF.

The rearrangement links TRBV5-1 to TRBJ1-3, with TRBD1 matching over 9 bases. Germline CDR1 and CDR2: SGHRS and YFSETQ. The CDR3 is 15 amino acids. V lost 5 bases and J lost 2; bases outside the gene matches: 5. In DNA form, the CDR3 reads TGCGCCAGCAGGAAACAGGGGGCGACTGGAAACACCATATATTTT. Its translation is CASRKQGATGNTIYF.

Comment on this clone: Compared with germline, one end of the junction differs, possibly owing to a read error. The CDR3: CASSQEAGTLRQDTQYF. As DNA, the CDR3 is TGTGCCAGCAGCCAAGAGGCGGGGACCCTCAGGCAAGACACCCAGTACTTC. The gene calls are TRBV4-2 and TRBJ2-5, with D tentatively TRBD2 (6 bases). Germline-derived CDR1 and CDR2 are LGHNA and YNFKEQ. CDR3 length: 17 residues.

This clone was seen a single time. The J gene is TRBJ2-1, the V gene TRBV28; TRBD2 aligns across 10 bases. Unmatched junction bases numbered 11, after V lost 5 bases and J lost 7 bases. CDR1 is MDHEN, CDR2 SYDVKM, per germline. There are 16 residues in the CDR3. The CDR3 region has the DNA TGTGCCAGCAGTCCCCTAGCGGGAGAGAGAGGAAATGAGCAGTTCTTC. As protein: CASSPLAGERGNEQFF.

This sequence joins TRBV11-1 and TRBJ2-3; D unresolved. This CDR3 region has 11 residues. CDR1 and CDR2 (germline): SGHAT, FQDESV (reference sequence). The V and J ends lost 8 bases and 1 base respectively, with 4 bases between them. CDR3 DNA sequence: TGTGCCAGCGGGCGCACAGATACGCAGTATTTT. As protein: CASGRTDTQYF.

This chain joins TRBV29-1 and TRBJ1-1, with D uncertain. Per the germline V gene, CDR1 is SQVTM and CDR2 is ANQGSEA. Trimming left V 7 bases short and J 1 base short, with 10 bases between. The CDR3 is 12 amino acids. The CDR3 spells CSASFRNTEAFF. DNA of the CDR3: TGCAGCGCCAGTTTCAGGAACACTGAAGCTTTCTTT.

The rearrangement joins TRBV19 to TRBJ1-1; tentative D call: TRBD1 (5 bases). This CDR3 comprises 15 residues. The germline CDR1 and CDR2 sequences are LNHDA and SQIVND (reference sequence). The V and J ends lost 5 bases and 1 base respectively, with 14 bases between them. The CDR3 here is CASSPNGRGNTEAFF. In nucleotides, the CDR3 is TGTGCCAGTAGTCCTAACGGTAGGGGGAACACTGAAGCTTTCTTT.

The CDR3: CAWRRGNGELFF. Here the CDR3 DNA reads TGTGCCTGGAGGAGGGGGAACGGGGAGCTGTTTTTT. The chain recombines TRBV30 with TRBJ2-2, with TRBD1 as a possible D gene (6 bases). The length of the CDR3 is 12 residues. V dropped 3 bases and J dropped 7 bases, with 9 bases sitting between them. Germline assignment: CDR1 GTSNPN and CDR2 SVGIG (reference sequence).

This clone was counted between two and nine times. The chain carries TRBV10-3 and TRBJ1-1; 9 bases line up with TRBD1. This CDR3 has 14 residues. CDR1 ENHRY and CDR2 SYGVKD come from the germline V gene. V was pared by 7 bases and J by 5 bases, with 8 bases of the junction left unmatched. CDR3 nucleotides: TGTGCCATCACCAAAACAGGGGGCGATACTGAAGCTTTCTTT. It translates to CAITKTGGDTEAFF.